Each of the 9 T cell receptor beta chains below was sequenced from the same sample in a study of human T cells and chemical hapten exposure. In TCRdb, the RACE reads were re-called with MiXCR into one record per CDR3 protein. There are approximately 400,000 distinct CDR3 sequences in the sample; approximately 5.1% occur only once, and around 2.6% lies in the top ten. This sample's time point: pre-sensitization, week 0. Treatment specified: therapeutic diphenylcyclopropenone sensitization with weekly scalp DPC. The sequencing here drew on whole blood, taken in connection with sensitization to the hapten diphenylcyclopropenone (DPC). Receptors originate from a woman between 45 and 60 years old with alopecia areata. Some clones in this sample may be carry-over from other donors' samples.

The rearrangement joins TRBV7-9 to TRBJ2-7, with 8 nucleotides matching TRBD2. Germline CDR1 and CDR2: SEHNR and FQNEAQ (reference sequence). V lost 0 bases and J lost 8; bases outside the gene matches: 6. CDR3 size: 14 residues. CDR3 nucleotides: TGTGCCAGCAGCTTAGCCACTAGCGGCCACCAGCAGTACTTC. Translated, it gives CASSLATSGHQQYF. Using reference TRBV7-9 and TRBJ2-7 for the parts outside the CDR3, the full variable domain is DTGVSQNPRHKITKRGQNVTFRCDPISEHNRLYWYRQTLGQGPEFLTYFQNEAQLEKSRLLSDRFSAERPKGSFSTLEIQRTEQGDSAMYLCASSLATSGHQQYFGPGTRLTVT.

The J gene is TRBJ1-5, the V gene TRBV2, with 10 nucleotides matching TRBD1. Germline CDR1 is SNHLY and CDR2 is FYNNEI. Trimming removed 6 bases from V and 4 bases from J; junction bases left unmatched: 6. The CDR3 runs to 15 residues. The CDR3: CASSVDRGVNQPQHF. The CDR3 nucleotides read TGTGCCAGCAGCGTGGACAGGGGGGTGAATCAGCCCCAGCATTTT.

V and J are TRBV3-1 and TRBJ1-3; D is uncertain. Germline-derived CDR1 and CDR2 are LGHDT and YNNKEL (reference sequence). Trimming shortened V by 1 base and J by 0 bases, and 7 bases separated the two germline ends. This CDR3 region has 15 residues. DNA of the CDR3: TGTGCCAGCAGCCAAGGGGGATACTCTGGAAACACCATATATTTT. Residues: CASSQGGYSGNTIYF. The whole variable domain, remainder taken from reference TRBV3-1 and TRBJ1-3, is DTAVSQTPKYLVTQMGNDKSIKCEQNLGHDTMYWYKQDSKKFLKIMFSYNNKELIINETVPNRFSPKSPDKAHLNLHINSLELGDSAVYFCASSQGGYSGNTIYFGEGSWLTVV.

This chain links TRBV27 with TRBJ2-7; D uncertain. Germline V CDR1 and CDR2: MNHEY, SMNVEV (reference sequence). CDR3 length: 14 residues. Trimming shortened V by 3 bases and J by 0 bases, and 9 bases separated the two germline ends. CDR3 protein: CASSFSQSSYEQYF. The CDR3 nucleotides read TGTGCCAGCAGTTTCTCTCAAAGCTCCTACGAGCAGTACTTC.

This clonotype appeared a few times. The chain employs TRBV28 and TRBJ1-2; D is possibly TRBD1 (6 bases). The CDR3 is 14 amino acids. Germline assignment: CDR1 MDHEN and CDR2 SYDVKM. Trimming stripped 3 bases from V and 4 bases from J, with 12 bases between. This CDR3 is CASSFGGVSYGYTF. The CDR3 bases are TGTGCCAGCAGTTTCGGGGGCGTCTCCTATGGCTACACCTTC.

This clonotype was observed a few times. This chain joins TRBV10-3 and TRBJ2-1, with D possibly being TRBD1 (7 bases). Trimming left V 5 bases short and J 3 bases short, with 14 bases between. Per germline, CDR1 ENHRY and CDR2 SYGVKD. This CDR3 region has 15 residues. The CDR3 coding sequence is TGTGCCATCAGTCCAGGGGGGAATCTCTACAATGAGCAGTTCTTC. Protein: CAISPGGNLYNEQFF.

The chain joins TRBV12-3 or TRBV12-4 to TRBJ2-5, with D perhaps being TRBD1 or TRBD2 (5 bases each). Trimming cost V 3 bases and J 2 bases, with 19 bases left between them. The CDR3 loop spans 17 amino acids. The CDR3, as DNA: TGTGCCAGCAGTTTCGGGGCCCAGAGTAACTTTCAAGAGACCCAGTACTTC. It yields the protein CASSFGAQSNFQETQYF.

CDR3 residues: CASSRPPGEQYF. Written as DNA, the CDR3 is TGTGCCAGCAGCCGCCCCCCAGGCGAGCAGTACTTC. The J gene is TRBJ2-7, the V gene TRBV7-2, with D unclear. Trimming left V 5 bases short and J 6 bases short, with 11 bases between. CDR3 size: 12 residues. The V gene's germline CDR1 is SGHTA and CDR2 FQGNSA.

This clonotype was recorded many times. The genes are TRBV9 and TRBJ2-5, with TRBD1 identical over 11 bases. CDR1 and CDR2 (germline): SGDLS, YYNGEE. Trimming at V came to 3 bases and at J to 2 bases, leaving 6 bases not matched to a gene. The CDR3 spans 16 residues. CDR3 coding DNA: TGTGCCAGCAGCGCGAGCCGGGACAGGGGGCAAGAGACCCAGTACTTC. Its protein is CASSASRDRGQETQYF.